This entry features one T cell receptor (beta chain) sequence. The sample is drawn from a study of CD8 T cells in Susac syndrome. The germline V gene encodes CDR1 MNHEY and CDR2 SVGAGI. Deletions cut 2 bases from V and 6 bases from J, with 8 bases between. The CDR3 runs to 12 residues. Reverse transcription of roughly 0.45 to 1 ug RNA was performed with random hexamers. MiXCR was run by TCRdb on the immunoSEQ multiplex PCR reads, yielding one entry per CDR3 protein. The table records 180,000 or so distinct CDR3 sequences, about 93% of them present only once. This TCR came from a human donor in good health. The rearrangement joins TRBV6-5 to TRBJ2-7, with no clear D. The sample taken for sequencing was CD4+ T cells from PBMCs. The CDR3 DNA reads TGTGCCAGCAGTTACGTGGGAAGCGAGCAGTACTTC. Its translation: CASSYVGSEQYF.